This record looks at one TCR beta chain sequence and its context. These data come from a study of blood T cell repertoires in COVID-19. Whole-study context: From T cells, B-cell-depleted T cells, or PBMCs came the material, which was cDNA or gDNA.

V lost 6 bases, J lost 8 bases, and 12 bases stayed unmatched. CDR1 SGHTA and CDR2 FQGNSA come from the germline V gene. This CDR3 contains 14 residues. Repertoires were generated with immunoSEQ multiplex PCR, while TCRdb's copy carries only in-frame clones and drops some. The table lists about 110,000 clones, less than 75% of them singletons. This sequence was found in a human donor with acute or convalescent COVID-19. The donor label of this sample is uncertain. The source material was peripheral blood. This chain joins TRBV7-2 and TRBJ1-2; 7 nucleotides align to TRBD1. The CDR3 DNA sequence: TGTGCCAGCAGTCCGCGAGGGGGCGCGGGGGGCTACACCTTC. Residues: CASSPRGGAGGYTF. The variable domain in full, completed from reference TRBV7-2 and TRBJ1-2, reads GAGVSQSPSNKVTEKGKDVELRCDPISGHTALYWYRQSLGQGLEFLIYFQGNSAPDKSGLPSDRFSAERTGGSVSTLTIQRTQQEDSAVYLCASSPRGGAGGYTFGSGTRLTVV.